This T cell receptor beta chain was sequenced for a study of OX40 agonist ivuxolimab in advanced cancers. Overall study: Ivuxolimab is an agonistic anti-OX40 (CD134) antibody, and patients were treated with it. While on treatment, patients had intravenous ivuxolimab at 0.01 to 10 mg/kg every 2 weeks.

Comment on this clone: At one end, the junction sequence differs from germline, possibly due to a read error.

Germline assignment: CDR1 SGHRS and CDR2 YFSETQ. The CDR3 sequence is 14 residues long. Blood samples were obtained at baseline, cycle 4 day 1, and cycle 7 day 1. Sequencing was performed with immunoSEQ multiplex PCR; in TCRdb, only in-frame clones are kept and a portion is missing. The table lists over 85,000 clones, 85% to 95% of them singletons. The specimen was CD4+ or CD8+ T cells sorted from blood, collected in a trial of the OX40 agonist ivuxolimab. The V gene is TRBV5-1, the J gene TRBJ2-3; the D is unclear. This sequence was found in an adult with an advanced solid tumor such as melanoma, head and neck, liver or kidney cancer. CDR3 nucleotides: TGTGCCAGCAGCTTGGCCAGCTACACAGATACGCAGTATTTT. Translating it yields CASSLASYTDTQYF. The full variable domain, rest sourced from reference TRBV5-1 and TRBJ2-3, is KAGVTQTPRYLIKTRGQQVTLSCSPISGHRSVSWYQQTPGQGLQFLFEYFSETQRNKGNFPGRFSGRQFSNSRSEMNVSTLELGDSALYLCASSLASYTDTQYFGPGTRLTVL.